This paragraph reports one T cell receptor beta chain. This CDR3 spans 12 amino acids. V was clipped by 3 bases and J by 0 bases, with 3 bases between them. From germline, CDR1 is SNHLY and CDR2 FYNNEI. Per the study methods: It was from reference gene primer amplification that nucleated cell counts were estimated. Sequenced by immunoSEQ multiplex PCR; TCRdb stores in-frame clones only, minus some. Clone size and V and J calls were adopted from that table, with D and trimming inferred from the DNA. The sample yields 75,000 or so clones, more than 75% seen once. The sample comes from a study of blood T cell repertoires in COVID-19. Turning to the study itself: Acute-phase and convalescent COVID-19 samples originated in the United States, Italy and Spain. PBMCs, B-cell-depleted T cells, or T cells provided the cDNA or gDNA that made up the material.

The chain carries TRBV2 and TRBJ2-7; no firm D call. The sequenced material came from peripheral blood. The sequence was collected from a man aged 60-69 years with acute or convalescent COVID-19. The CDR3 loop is CASSDNSYEQYF. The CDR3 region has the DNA TGTGCCAGCAGTGACAACTCCTACGAGCAGTACTTC.